A selection of T cell receptor beta chains follows, all from one sample in a study of PD-1 blockade in mismatch repair-deficient tumors. Only in-frame clones appear in the TCRdb table, and some are missing; sequencing was by immunoSEQ multiplex PCR. The profile shows more than 85,000 clones, 82% of them singletons. Sequences were derived from peripheral blood, sampled about eight months after starting pembrolizumab. The receptors here all came from an adult with mismatch repair-deficient cancer. Both conserved end residues are part of each CDR3. Fields, in order: J gene, V gene, clone size, D gene, CDR3 protein, CDR3 DNA. A D gene is named only where the DNA matches it firmly. Clone size is shown for a subset of rows, as once, few, many or a class of expanded clone.

j_gene: TRBJ1-1; v_gene: TRBV27; abundance: NA; d_gene: NA; CDR3aa: CASSLSSRSITEAFF; CDR3nt: TGTGCCAGCAGTTTAAGTAGCAGGAGTATCACTGAAGCTTTCTTT
j_gene: TRBJ2-1; v_gene: TRBV11-3; abundance: NA; d_gene: TRBD2; CDR3aa: CASSQGLAVNEQFF; CDR3nt: TGTGCCAGCAGCCAGGGACTAGCCGTCAATGAGCAGTTCTTC
j_gene: TRBJ2-2; v_gene: TRBV11-1; abundance: NA; d_gene: NA; CDR3aa: CASSDRTKANTGELFF; CDR3nt: TGTGCCAGCAGCGACAGGACGAAAGCGAACACCGGGGAGCTGTTTTTT
j_gene: TRBJ2-3; v_gene: TRBV5-4; abundance: NA; d_gene: NA; CDR3aa: CASSLDTSGRSDTQYF; CDR3nt: TGTGCCAGCAGCCTAGACACGTCGGGGAGATCAGATACGCAGTATTTT
j_gene: TRBJ1-1; v_gene: TRBV18; abundance: NA; d_gene: NA; CDR3aa: CASSPGLNTEAFF; CDR3nt: TGTGCCAGCTCACCAGGTTTGAACACTGAAGCTTTCTTT
j_gene: TRBJ1-3; v_gene: TRBV5-1; abundance: NA; d_gene: NA; CDR3aa: CASSLNPEYSGNTIYF; CDR3nt: TGCGCCAGCAGCTTGAATCCGGAATACTCTGGAAACACCATATATTTT
j_gene: TRBJ1-5; v_gene: TRBV5-1; abundance: NA; d_gene: NA; CDR3aa: CASSFRGDQPQHF; CDR3nt: TGCGCCAGCAGCTTCAGGGGAGATCAGCCCCAGCATTTT
j_gene: TRBJ1-1; v_gene: TRBV6-1; abundance: NA; d_gene: NA; CDR3aa: CASSESVWRENTEAFF; CDR3nt: TGTGCCAGCAGTGAATCGGTTTGGAGGGAAAACACTGAAGCTTTCTTT
j_gene: TRBJ2-7; v_gene: TRBV5-1; abundance: once; d_gene: TRBD1; CDR3aa: CASSFVGQGMNEQYF; CDR3nt: TGCGCCAGCAGCTTTGTAGGACAGGGGATGAACGAGCAGTACTTC
j_gene: TRBJ2-6; v_gene: TRBV5-1; abundance: NA; d_gene: NA; CDR3aa: CASSLDQGSGANVLTF; CDR3nt: TGCGCCAGCAGCTTGGATCAGGGCTCCGGGGCCAACGTCCTGACTTTC
j_gene: TRBJ2-7; v_gene: TRBV7-2; abundance: once; d_gene: NA; CDR3aa: CASSSFATNYEQYF; CDR3nt: TGTGCCAGCAGCTCCTTTGCAACCAACTACGAGCAGTACTTC
j_gene: TRBJ2-7; v_gene: TRBV10-3; abundance: NA; d_gene: TRBD1; CDR3aa: CAISVRTGESEQYF; CDR3nt: TGTGCCATCAGTGTACGGACAGGGGAATCCGAGCAGTACTTC
j_gene: TRBJ1-1; v_gene: TRBV19; abundance: NA; d_gene: NA; CDR3aa: CASSIGGQGRNTEAFF; CDR3nt: TGTGCCAGTAGTATCGGGGGGCAGGGGAGGAACACTGAAGCTTTCTTT
j_gene: TRBJ2-3; v_gene: TRBV6-1; abundance: NA; d_gene: NA; CDR3aa: CASSEGGRSTDTQYF; CDR3nt: TGTGCCAGCAGTGAAGGGGGACGGAGCACAGATACGCAGTATTTT
j_gene: TRBJ1-4; v_gene: TRBV6-5; abundance: NA; d_gene: NA; CDR3aa: CASSFVGGRLFF; CDR3nt: TGTGCCAGCAGTTTCGTAGGAGGACGGCTGTTTTTT
j_gene: TRBJ2-7; v_gene: TRBV18; abundance: NA; d_gene: NA; CDR3aa: CASSLYSDSYEQYF; CDR3nt: TGTGCCAGCTCACTCTATAGCGATTCCTACGAGCAGTACTTC
j_gene: TRBJ1-5; v_gene: TRBV10-3; abundance: NA; d_gene: NA; CDR3aa: CAISDPSQGGGNQPQHF; CDR3nt: TGTGCCATCAGTGACCCCTCTCAAGGGGGTGGCAATCAGCCCCAGCATTTT
j_gene: TRBJ2-7; v_gene: TRBV2; abundance: NA; d_gene: TRBD1; CDR3aa: CASRHRGLSYEQYF; CDR3nt: TGTGCCAGCAGACACAGGGGGCTGTCCTACGAGCAGTACTTC
j_gene: TRBJ2-7; v_gene: TRBV6-6; abundance: NA; d_gene: NA; CDR3aa: CASSTLPGTYEQYF; CDR3nt: TGTGCCAGCAGCACCCTTCCAGGGACGTACGAGCAGTACTTC
j_gene: TRBJ2-7; v_gene: TRBV7-9; abundance: NA; d_gene: TRBD2; CDR3aa: CASSLAGVGGPIEQYF; CDR3nt: TGTGCCAGCAGCTTAGCGGGGGTGGGAGGGCCGATCGAGCAGTACTTC
j_gene: TRBJ2-5; v_gene: TRBV5-1; abundance: NA; d_gene: NA; CDR3aa: CASSLVGGGQETQYF; CDR3nt: TGCGCCAGCAGCTTGGTAGGGGGTGGGCAAGAGACCCAGTACTTC
j_gene: TRBJ2-7; v_gene: TRBV11-2; abundance: NA; d_gene: NA; CDR3aa: CASSPARGLQYF; CDR3nt: TGTGCCAGCAGCCCTGCTAGGGGTCTACAGTACTTC
j_gene: TRBJ2-5; v_gene: TRBV9; abundance: NA; d_gene: NA; CDR3aa: CASSSREETQYF; CDR3nt: TGTGCCAGCAGCTCCCGAGAAGAGACCCAGTACTTC
j_gene: TRBJ2-1; v_gene: TRBV11-3; abundance: NA; d_gene: NA; CDR3aa: CASSGTGREQFF; CDR3nt: TGTGCCAGCAGCGGCACAGGGCGGGAGCAGTTCTTC
j_gene: TRBJ1-2; v_gene: TRBV5-6; abundance: once; d_gene: TRBD1; CDR3aa: CASSVRGTGGFGYTF; CDR3nt: TGTGCCAGCAGCGTCCGTGGGACAGGGGGCTTTGGCTACACCTTC
j_gene: TRBJ2-1; v_gene: TRBV7-9; abundance: once; d_gene: NA; CDR3aa: CASSFWQGNNEQFF; CDR3nt: TGTGCCAGCAGCTTTTGGCAGGGAAACAATGAGCAGTTCTTC